This T cell receptor (beta chain) derives from a study of response to subunit inactivated influenza vaccine (dated by TCRdb to about 2018). Notes on the research overall: To follow how T cells responded to a trivalent subunit inactivated influenza vaccine, the researchers relied on deep quantitative profiling of the T cell receptor repertoire.

What the time point label conveys for this sample: 45 days after influenza vaccine administration. In this sample, this clonotype turned up a few times. It has no known antigen specificity. Base-call qualities are not available, and no considerably larger clone is one nucleotide away. Beyond this particular receptor, the publication reports: It was suggested by the authors that each seasonal influenza vaccination may recruit only a limited number of new T cells.

Library method: RT-PCR. Sequenced using an Illumina HiSeq 2500. Clones were called with MiXCR by TCRdb after fastp trimmed the public reads at Q25, and only in-frame beta chains were retained. When rows share a CDR3 protein, they turn into one entry using the most common DNA and genes. This sample has about 530,000 distinct CDR3 sequences in its table, and approximately 13% of those were observed once. About an eighth of the sample is in the top ten clones. The germline V gene yields SNHLY for CDR1 and FYNNEI for CDR2. From V the trimming removes 5 bases and from J it removes 0 bases, while the gene matches leave 6 bases of the junction unaccounted for. The CDR3 covers 17 residues, taking in both the cysteine and the phenylalanine. Only CDR3 DNA remains: 51 bases, in frame from the first base.

The specimen comprised PBMCs from blood, sampled 45 days after vaccination. Recombination connected TRBV2 to TRBJ2-1, with 11 middle bases fitting TRBD2. This receptor was identified in a man aged 45-65 years who received an inactivated influenza vaccine. Donor details come from another sample of the same person, matched by shared clones. The sequenced DNA is TGTGCCAGCAGTTGGGGACTAGCGGTGAGCTCCTACAATGAGCAGTTCTTC. Its coded protein is CASSWGLAVSSYNEQFF.